This passage covers 14 T cell receptor beta chains from one sample sequenced in a study of blood T cell repertoires in COVID-19. Measured with immunoSEQ multiplex PCR; TCRdb has only the in-frame clones, and not every one. The sample records roughly 100,000 clones, around four fifths being singletons. Input material: peripheral blood. The receptors come from a woman aged 80 or over with acute or convalescent COVID-19.

J is TRBJ2-3 and V is TRBV2; TRBD2 agrees at 9 bases. The V gene end was trimmed by 1 base and the J gene end by 4 bases; junction bases not matched to a gene: 6. The V gene's germline CDR1 is SNHLY and CDR2 FYNNEI. This CDR3 has 16 amino acids. The CDR3 protein is CASSEVSGRSADTQYF. The CDR3 nucleotides read TGTGCCAGCAGTGAAGTTAGCGGGAGAAGCGCAGATACGCAGTATTTT.

The rearrangement links TRBV3-1 (or the pseudogene TRBV3-2) to TRBJ1-4; a weak D match, TRBD1 (5 bases). Germline V gene data show CDR1 as LGHDT and CDR2 as YNNKEL (reference sequence). V was cut by 3 bases and J by 1 base, with 15 bases left in between. The CDR3 extends over 17 amino acids. CDR3 DNA: TGTGCCAGCAGCCATAGACAGCCCGTTCAAACTAATGAAAAACTGTTTTTT. Protein: CASSHRQPVQTNEKLFF.

The chain joins TRBV30 to TRBJ1-3; 7 bases agree with TRBD1. Germline V CDR1 and CDR2: GTSNPN, SVGIG (reference sequence). The CDR3 consists of 13 residues. With V trimmed by 3 bases and J by 7 bases, 6 bases remained unmatched. The DNA of the CDR3 is TGTGCCTGGAGAAAGGGGGCTTCTAACACCATATATTTT. Protein: CAWRKGASNTIYF.

The genes are TRBV18 and TRBJ1-1, with a tentative D call TRBD1 (5 bases). Germline loops: CDR1 KGHSH, CDR2 LQKENI. This CDR3 has 14 amino acids. Trimming left V 1 base short and J 11 bases short, with 17 bases between. As DNA, the CDR3 is TGTGCCAGCTCACCACTCTCCTCCGGGGGTGACGCTTTCTTT. The encoded protein is CASSPLSSGGDAFF.

The V gene is TRBV5-3, the J gene TRBJ2-3; 9 bases align to TRBD2. TRBV5-3 is placed among ORFs of uncertain function. J was trimmed by 4 bases and V by 0 bases; bases with no gene match: 3. There are 15 residues in the CDR3. The CDR3 DNA reads TGTGCCAGAAGCTTGGTGACTAGCGGAGCAGATACGCAGTATTTT. This gives the protein CARSLVTSGADTQYF.

This clone was picked up one time. This chain connects TRBV13 to TRBJ2-5; 7 bases fit TRBD2. This CDR3 is built from 17 residues. V shed 0 bases, J shed 2 bases, and the junction held 9 bases outside the gene matches. Germline lookup yields CDR1 PRHDT and CDR2 FYEKMQ (reference sequence). DNA for the CDR3: TGTGCCAGCAGCTTAGGCCCCCCGGGAGCGGGGCAAGAGACCCAGTACTTC. It codes for CASSLGPPGAGQETQYF.

V and J are TRBV4-3 and TRBJ1-4; TRBD1 might be the D (5 bases). From germline, CDR1 is LGHNA and CDR2 YSLEER. Trimming removed 3 bases from V and 2 bases from J, with 13 bases in between. CDR3 length: 16 residues. Written as DNA, the CDR3 is TGCGCCAGCAGCCAGGCCCTGGGGGGGACTAATGAAAAACTGTTTTTT. The encoded protein is CASSQALGGTNEKLFF.

V usage is TRBV3-1 (or the pseudogene TRBV3-2) and J usage is TRBJ1-2; D possibly corresponds to TRBD1 (6 bases). CDR1 is LGHDT, CDR2 YNNKEL, per germline (reference sequence). This CDR3 is built from 13 residues. V was pared by 3 bases and J by 6 bases, with 11 bases between. The CDR3 loop is CASSHSYRDGYTF. The CDR3 coding sequence is TGTGCCAGCAGCCACTCTTACAGGGATGGCTACACCTTC.

This chain links TRBV6-2 or TRBV6-3 with TRBJ2-7; TRBD1 aligns across 9 bases. The CDR3 has 15 residues. V was pared by 4 bases and J by 4 bases, with 8 bases of the junction left unmatched. Germline lookup yields CDR1 MNHEY and CDR2 SVGEGT. For the CDR3, the DNA is TGTGCCAGCAGTTCCCCGGACAGGGGTAGATACGAGCAGTACTTC. Residues: CASSSPDRGRYEQYF.

The rearrangement links TRBV7-2 to TRBJ1-1, with a weak D call TRBD1 (5 bases). The V end was cut by 4 bases, the J end by 7 bases, with 16 bases between. The CDR3 runs to 14 residues. Per the germline V gene, CDR1 is SGHTA and CDR2 is FQGNSA. CDR3 loop: CASSSYGGTGEAFF. CDR3 bases: TGTGCCAGCAGCTCGTACGGGGGGACCGGTGAAGCTTTCTTT.

The chain employs TRBV5-1 and TRBJ2-5; TRBD2 agrees at 8 bases. Germline-derived CDR1 and CDR2 are SGHRS and YFSETQ. CDR3 size: 16 residues. V shed 5 bases and J 0 bases; nucleotides not matched to a gene: 9. CDR3 nucleotides: TGCGCCAGCAGTTCCGCTCCGGGACTAGACCAAGAGACCCAGTACTTC. It codes for CASSSAPGLDQETQYF. Variable domain in full (rest from reference TRBV5-1 and TRBJ2-5): KAGVTQTPRYLIKTRGQQVTLSCSPISGHRSVSWYQQTPGQGLQFLFEYFSETQRNKGNFPGRFSGRQFSNSRSEMNVSTLELGDSALYLCASSSAPGLDQETQYFGPGTRLLVL.

The chain couples TRBV5-4 to TRBJ1-2; 11 bases are shared with TRBD1. The J segment lost 3 bases and the V segment lost 4 bases, leaving 2 bases of the junction unmatched. Per the germline V gene, CDR1 is SGHNT and CDR2 is YYREEE (reference sequence). This CDR3 region has 14 residues. The CDR3 here is CASSRDRGDYGYTF. CDR3 bases: TGTGCCAGCAGCAGGGACAGGGGGGACTATGGCTACACCTTC.

V usage is TRBV4-3 and J usage is TRBJ1-2, with D perhaps matching TRBD1 (6 bases). CDR1 is LGHNA, CDR2 YSLEER, per germline. The CDR3 runs 14 residues. The V end lost 3 bases, the J end lost 4 bases, and 12 bases lay between the germline ends. This CDR3 is CASSQQQGSYGYTF. The CDR3 DNA reads TGCGCCAGCAGCCAGCAACAGGGAAGCTATGGCTACACCTTC.

The V call is TRBV5-1, the J call TRBJ1-6, with 9 bases matching TRBD1. After removal of 0 bases from V and 9 bases from J, the junction contained 4 bases not matched to a gene. The germline gives CDR1 SGHRS, CDR2 YFSETQ. The CDR3 is 15 residues long. CDR3 residues: CASSLGDREGSPLHF. The CDR3 DNA reads TGCGCCAGCAGCTTGGGGGACAGGGAGGGTTCACCCCTCCACTTT. Complete variable domain (other parts from reference TRBV5-1 and TRBJ1-6): KAGVTQTPRYLIKTRGQQVTLSCSPISGHRSVSWYQQTPGQGLQFLFEYFSETQRNKGNFPGRFSGRQFSNSRSEMNVSTLELGDSALYLCASSLGDREGSPLHFGNGTRLTVT.